This T cell receptor (beta chain) derives from a study of shared clonotypes between healthy human individuals. CDR3 length: 16 amino acids. The V gene's germline CDR1 is SEHNR and CDR2 FQNEAQ (reference sequence). The V segment lost 5 bases and the J segment 9 bases; nucleotides outside the gene matches: 15. TCRdb keeps only in-frame clones here, not all; method: immunoSEQ multiplex PCR. The sample comprises more than 2,000,000 clones, approximately 94% of which are singletons, and over 0.12% rests with the top ten. Sequencing was done on a sample of naive CD4+ T cells sorted from blood. Documented subset: CD45RA+ positively selected. V gene TRBV7-9 combines with J gene TRBJ2-4, with 8 bases matching TRBD2. The TCR comes from a young man in good health. The CDR3 is CASSQGASGPRRIQYF. CDR3 nucleotides: TGTGCCAGCAGCCAAGGGGCTAGCGGGCCCCGACGCATTCAGTACTTC.